The 10 T cell receptor beta chains reported below all come from one sample, sequenced in a study of T-cell reconstitution after alpha-beta-depleted transplantation in children. Unique molecular identifiers were used to barcode this TCRbeta library. MiXCR, run by TCRdb on the PCR reads, gives a single entry per CDR3 protein. The top ten clones hold approximately 5.4% of a sample with 230,000 or so distinct CDR3 sequences, 9.7% of them seen once. This sample comprised PBMCs from the stem cell graft donor, obtained from the stem cell graft. These receptors all come from a human donor who donated a stem cell graft to a child with SCID.

This clonotype came up many times. The chain has TRBV6-2 or TRBV6-3 and TRBJ2-7; either TRBD1 or TRBD2 may supply D (5 bases each). The CDR3 is made up of 14 amino acids. V lost 7 bases, J lost 0 bases, and 13 bases lay in between. CDR1 MNHEY and CDR2 SVGEGT come from the germline V gene. The CDR3 sequence is CASTGTGNSYEQYF. DNA of the CDR3: TGTGCCAGCACCGGGACGGGGAACTCCTACGAGCAGTACTTC.

This chain joins TRBV11-2 and TRBJ2-3; 9 positions agree with TRBD2. Germline V gives CDR1 SGHAT, CDR2 FQNNGV. This CDR3 has 17 residues. V lost 0 bases to trimming and J lost 4 bases; unmatched junction nucleotides: 8. DNA of the CDR3: TGTGCCAGCAGCTTAGATCGTAGCGGGGGACGCGCAGATACGCAGTATTTT. This codes for CASSLDRSGGRADTQYF.

Ten or more counts support this clonotype. This chain connects TRBV20-1 to TRBJ1-1; D might be TRBD1 (5 bases). The germline V and J ends were trimmed by 1 base and 7 bases, with 10 bases remaining between them. The CDR3 is 12 residues long. Germline V lookup: CDR1 DFQATT, CDR2 SNEGSKA (reference sequence). In DNA, the CDR3 is TGCAGTGCTAGAGTCTCCGACAGTGAAGCTTTCTTT. Translation gives CSARVSDSEAFF.

The count of this clonotype is one. This sequence joins TRBV2 and TRBJ1-4; the D gene is possibly TRBD1 (5 bases). The germline V and J ends were trimmed by 6 bases and 4 bases, with 12 bases remaining between them. Germline assignment: CDR1 SNHLY and CDR2 FYNNEI. The CDR3 runs 14 residues. The CDR3 DNA is TGTGCCAGCAGCGTCGAGGGGCTTAATGAAAAACTGTTTTTT. Its translation: CASSVEGLNEKLFF.

This clonotype was counted many times. The chain recombines TRBV5-1 with TRBJ1-1; no clear D gene. Germline CDR1 SGHRS, CDR2 YFSETQ. This CDR3 contains 13 residues. Trimming pared 0 bases from V and 1 base from J, leaving 4 bases between. The CDR3 region is CASSLERNTEAFF. The CDR3 DNA follows: TGCGCCAGCAGCTTGGAACGGAACACTGAAGCTTTCTTT. Based on the CDR3 plus reference TRBV5-1 and TRBJ1-1, the full variable domain is KAGVTQTPRYLIKTRGQQVTLSCSPISGHRSVSWYQQTPGQGLQFLFEYFSETQRNKGNFPGRFSGRQFSNSRSEMNVSTLELGDSALYLCASSLERNTEAFFGQGTRLTVV.

This clonotype has at least ten counts. This chain joins TRBV20-1 and TRBJ2-1, with 10 bases matching TRBD1. The V gene's germline CDR1 is DFQATT and CDR2 SNEGSKA (reference sequence). This CDR3 is 16 amino acids long. After removal of 2 bases from V and 7 bases from J, the junction contained 11 bases not matched to a gene. The CDR3 region has the DNA TGCAGTGCTAGATCGCCCGTGACAGGGGGCCCGAATGAGCAGTTCTTC. Amino acid sequence: CSARSPVTGGPNEQFF.

There are many counts of this clonotype. The chain couples TRBV5-1 to TRBJ2-7; the D gene is possibly TRBD1 (6 bases). V lost 1 base and J 2 bases, leaving 19 bases between the germline ends. There are 17 residues in the CDR3. CDR1 is SGHRS and CDR2 is YFSETQ in the germline V gene. CDR3 sequence: CASSLSSRTDSTYEQYF. The DNA of the CDR3 is TGCGCCAGCAGCTTGTCATCTAGGACAGACTCTACCTACGAGCAGTACTTC.

This chain links TRBV5-1 with TRBJ1-2; a weak D match, TRBD1 (6 bases). The CDR3 is made up of 16 amino acids. Trimming took off 0 bases at V and 4 bases at J, with 16 bases between the two ends. Germline assignment: CDR1 SGHRS and CDR2 YFSETQ. The CDR3 protein is CASSLAGGAASYGYTF. The CDR3 DNA reads as TGCGCCAGCAGCTTGGCCGGGGGGGCGGCGAGCTATGGCTACACCTTC.

The genes are TRBV12-3 or TRBV12-4 and TRBJ2-7, with D perhaps matching TRBD2 (6 bases). This CDR3 contains 15 residues. V dropped 4 bases and J dropped 5 bases, with 18 bases sitting between them. This CDR3 is CASSWAMGGEDEQYF. For the CDR3, the DNA is TGTGCCAGCAGTTGGGCGATGGGGGGTGAGGACGAGCAGTACTTC.

This clonotype was recorded at least ten times. The chain recombines TRBV5-6 with TRBJ2-1; no firm D call. Germline assignment: CDR1 SGHDT and CDR2 YYEEEE. The ends were cut back, 0 bases at V and 8 bases at J, with 6 bases in the middle. The CDR3 runs to 12 residues. CDR3 in amino acids: CASSLVLDEQFF. The CDR3 DNA reads as TGTGCCAGCAGCTTGGTCCTGGATGAGCAGTTCTTC.